This TCR beta chain was captured by sequencing in a study of regulatory T cells in long-lasting Graves disease. Sample time point: newly diagnosed GD, antithyroid drugs for less than 3 months. The TCR library used RNA extracted from PBMCs. This clonotype was counted ten times or more. Investigators prepared the TCR beta libraries by applying iRepertoire HTBI primers and Arm-PCR of CDR3 regions. Using its own MiXCR run on the multiplex PCR reads, TCRdb lists one record per CDR3 protein. The repertoire holds roughly 360,000 distinct CDR3 sequences, with about an eighth as singletons. The CDR3 runs 16 residues. CDR1 MGHRA and CDR2 YSYEKL come from the germline V gene. Trimming removed 8 bases from V and 7 bases from J, with 23 bases in between. These data are also associated with another study on T cells in Graves' hyperthyroidism and ophthalmopathy.

Source: peripheral blood mononuclear cells (PBMCs), taken at new diagnosis, from a patient treated with antithyroid drugs. The chain has TRBV4-1 and TRBJ1-4; D remains ambiguous. The origin of this receptor is a woman younger than 30 with Graves disease. The CDR3, as DNA: TGCGCCAGCGCCCTATCAGCCGTAGGGTTGAGTGAAAAACTGTTTTTT. Protein sequence: CASALSAVGLSEKLFF.